This TCR beta chain appears in the sequencing data of a study of cytotoxic CD8 clonotypes in ibrutinib-treated CLL. The sample holds one count of this clone. Method: immunoSEQ multiplex PCR; TCRdb's copy keeps in-frame clones and lacks some. The sample consists of 250,000 to 350,000 clones, 70% to 80% of them appearing once. The CDR3 totals 14 residues. CDR1 and CDR2 (germline): SGHRS, YFSETQ. With V trimmed by 2 bases and J by 3 bases, 2 bases remained unmatched. The clonotype was recovered from a human donor with chronic lymphocytic leukemia. The chain joins TRBV5-1 to TRBJ2-5; 9 bases line up with TRBD2. The specimen comprised PBMCs, sampled at disease progression, from a patient treated with ibrutinib. CDR3 in amino acids: CASSFAGGKETQYF. The CDR3 coding sequence is TGCGCCAGCAGCTTCGCGGGGGGGAAAGAGACCCAGTACTTC.